A selection of T cell receptor beta chains follows, all from one sample in a study of T cell repertoires in cytomegalovirus infection. TCRdb independently ran MiXCR on the reads; one entry per CDR3 protein. Among around 200,000 distinct CDR3 sequences listed, about a sixth were seen once. Sequencing input: CD8+ T cells from PBMCs. These TCRs come from a human donor in good health (CMV status not recorded). Some clones in this sample may be carry-over from other donors' samples. Each CDR3 is given with its conserved first and last residue. Each record gives: J gene, V gene, CDR3 protein.

TRBJ1-1,TRBV28,CASLGRDTEAFF
TRBJ2-2,TRBV7-6,CASSFPIANTGELFF
TRBJ2-1,TRBV28,CASSQRDSSYNEQFF
TRBJ2-1,TRBV2,CGGGSYNEQFF
TRBJ1-1,TRBV4-1,CASSPPTNTEAFF
TRBJ2-5,TRBV28,CASSRSSAGAQETQYF
TRBJ2-5,TRBV10-1,CASSAQGFEETQYF
TRBJ1-5,TRBV6-2/TRBV6-3,CASSYGLAGVQPQHF
TRBJ1-2,TRBV12-3/TRBV12-4,CASSLTGELGVYGYTF
TRBJ1-4,TRBV7-2,CASSPGTRRRSVNEKLFF
TRBJ1-5,TRBV19,CASRWQGHSNQPQHF
TRBJ2-1,TRBV15,CATSAGTSHEQFF
TRBJ2-1,TRBV12-3/TRBV12-4,CASSLIGYEQFF
TRBJ1-5,TRBV7-8,CASSAHWGSNQPQHF
TRBJ2-3,TRBV6-2/TRBV6-3,CASSKGTGIRDTQYF
TRBJ2-3,TRBV7-2,CASSLDGAGGYRGPDTQYF
TRBJ2-1,TRBV5-6,CASSPLTSGGHNEQFF
TRBJ1-6,TRBV4-1,CASNSGGYNSPLHF
TRBJ1-6,TRBV7-2,CASSLVQLPPLHF
TRBJ2-1,TRBV20-1,CSETDRDNEQFF
TRBJ1-1,TRBV28,CASSRLFVWRQANTEAFF
TRBJ1-1,TRBV28,CASSFRGRTEAFF
TRBJ1-2,TRBV28,CASSLSGAGDSHALRYSYTF
TRBJ2-1,TRBV7-9,CASSRVIRTDEQFF
TRBJ2-5,TRBV27,CASSLGQTQYF